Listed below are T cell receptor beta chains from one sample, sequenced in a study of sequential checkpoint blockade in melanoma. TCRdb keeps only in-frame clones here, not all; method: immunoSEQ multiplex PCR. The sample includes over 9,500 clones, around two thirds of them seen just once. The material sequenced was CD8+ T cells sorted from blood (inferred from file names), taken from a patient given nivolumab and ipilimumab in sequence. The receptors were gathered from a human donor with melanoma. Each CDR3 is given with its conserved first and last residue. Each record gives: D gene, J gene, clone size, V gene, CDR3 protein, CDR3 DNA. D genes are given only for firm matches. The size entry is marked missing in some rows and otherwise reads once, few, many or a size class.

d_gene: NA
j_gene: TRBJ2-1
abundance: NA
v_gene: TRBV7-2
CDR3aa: CASSLVPGGNEQFF
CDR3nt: TGTGCCAGCAGCTTAGTTCCCGGGGGCAATGAGCAGTTCTTC

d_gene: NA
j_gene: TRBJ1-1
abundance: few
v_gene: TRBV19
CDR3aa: CASSIGGGTEAFF
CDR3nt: TGTGCCAGTAGTATAGGAGGAGGCACTGAAGCTTTCTTT

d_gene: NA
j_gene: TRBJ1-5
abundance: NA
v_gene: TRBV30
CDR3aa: CAWSKGQGNQPQHF
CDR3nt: TGTGCCTGGAGTAAGGGGCAGGGTAATCAGCCCCAGCATTTT

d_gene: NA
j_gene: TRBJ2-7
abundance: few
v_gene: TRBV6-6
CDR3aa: CASSFLAPRTYEQYF
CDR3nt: TGTGCCAGCAGCTTTCTAGCGCCTCGAACCTACGAGCAGTACTTC

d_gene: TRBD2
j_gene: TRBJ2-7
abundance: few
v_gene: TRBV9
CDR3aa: CASSVGGSATGEQYF
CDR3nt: TGTGCCAGCAGCGTGGGAGGGAGTGCTACTGGGGAGCAGTACTTC

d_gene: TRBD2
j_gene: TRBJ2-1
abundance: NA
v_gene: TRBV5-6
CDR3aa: CASSRGLASHEQFF
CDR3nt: TGTGCCAGCAGCAGGGGACTAGCGAGCCATGAGCAGTTCTTC

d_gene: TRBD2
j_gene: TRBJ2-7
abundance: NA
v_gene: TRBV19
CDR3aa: CASSVAGSYEQYF
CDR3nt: TGTGCCAGTAGTGTAGCGGGATCCTACGAGCAGTACTTC

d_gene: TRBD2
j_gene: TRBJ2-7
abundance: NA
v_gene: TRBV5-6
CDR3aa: CASTTSGSLGEQYF
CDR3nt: TGTGCCAGCACCACCAGCGGGAGCTTGGGCGAGCAGTACTTC

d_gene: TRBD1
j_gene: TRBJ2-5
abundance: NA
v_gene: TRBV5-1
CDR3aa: CASSFGTGREQYF
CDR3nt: TGCGCCAGCAGCTTCGGGACAGGGAGAGAGCAGTACTTC

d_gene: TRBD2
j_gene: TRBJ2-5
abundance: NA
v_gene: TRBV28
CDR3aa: CASSRTSGLLETQYF
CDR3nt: TGTGCCAGCAGTCGGACTAGCGGACTTCTAGAGACCCAGTACTTC

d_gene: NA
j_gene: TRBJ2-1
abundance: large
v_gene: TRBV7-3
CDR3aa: CASSLAISRYNEQFF
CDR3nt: TGTGCCAGCAGCTTAGCGATTTCGCGATACAATGAGCAGTTCTTC

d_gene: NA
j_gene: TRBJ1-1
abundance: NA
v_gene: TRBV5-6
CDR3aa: CASGPWRGDTEAFF
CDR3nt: TGTGCCAGCGGCCCGTGGAGGGGAGATACTGAAGCTTTCTTT

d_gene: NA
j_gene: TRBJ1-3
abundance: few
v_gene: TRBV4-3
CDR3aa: CASSRSGISGNTIYF
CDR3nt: TGCGCCAGCAGCCGGAGCGGAATCTCTGGAAACACCATATATTTT

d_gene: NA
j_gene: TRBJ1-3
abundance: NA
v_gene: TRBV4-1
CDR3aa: CASSQVEGLGGNTIYF
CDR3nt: TGCGCCAGCAGCCAAGTGGAGGGTTTGGGAGGAAACACCATATATTTT

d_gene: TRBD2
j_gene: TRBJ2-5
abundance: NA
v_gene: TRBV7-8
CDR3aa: CASSPRTSGRAWETQYF
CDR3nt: TGTGCCAGCAGCCCACGGACTAGCGGGAGGGCCTGGGAGACCCAGTACTTC

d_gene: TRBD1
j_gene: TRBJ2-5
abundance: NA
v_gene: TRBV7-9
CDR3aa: CASSEIRDRGAQETQYF
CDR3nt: TGTGCCAGCAGCGAAATCCGGGACAGGGGTGCACAAGAGACCCAGTACTTC

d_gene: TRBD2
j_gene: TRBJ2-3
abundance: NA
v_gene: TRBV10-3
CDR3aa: CAISPTSGSADTQYF
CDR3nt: TGTGCCATCAGTCCGACTAGCGGGAGTGCAGATACGCAGTATTTT

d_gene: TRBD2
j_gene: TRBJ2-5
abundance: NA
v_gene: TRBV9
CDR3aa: CASSDPAGGETQYF
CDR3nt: TGTGCCAGCAGCGATCCAGCGGGGGGAGAGACCCAGTACTTC

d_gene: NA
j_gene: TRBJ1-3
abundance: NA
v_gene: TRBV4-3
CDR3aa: CASSQDPAISGNTIYF
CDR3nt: TGCGCCAGCAGCCAAGATCCAGCGATCTCTGGAAACACCATATATTTT

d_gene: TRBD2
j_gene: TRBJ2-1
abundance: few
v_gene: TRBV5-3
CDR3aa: CASSLGLAGYEQFF
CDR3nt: TGTGCCAGCAGCTTGGGACTAGCGGGATATGAGCAGTTCTTC

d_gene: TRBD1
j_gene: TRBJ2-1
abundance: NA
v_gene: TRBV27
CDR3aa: CASSGPGQGVYEQFF
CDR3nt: TGTGCCAGCAGTGGTCCGGGACAGGGGGTCTATGAGCAGTTCTTC

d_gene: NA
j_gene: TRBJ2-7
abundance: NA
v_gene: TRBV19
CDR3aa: CASSMIRSPDYEQYF
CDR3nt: TGTGCCAGTAGTATGATTCGAAGCCCAGACTACGAGCAGTACTTC

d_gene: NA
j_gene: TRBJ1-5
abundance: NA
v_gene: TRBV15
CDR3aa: CATSRSGGSNQPQHF
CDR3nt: TGTGCCACCAGCAGATCGGGTGGAAGCAATCAGCCCCAGCATTTT

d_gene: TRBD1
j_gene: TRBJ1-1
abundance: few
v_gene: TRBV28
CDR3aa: CASSLDRLNSLNTEAFF
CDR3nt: TGTGCCAGCAGCTTGGACAGGCTAAATTCCCTGAACACTGAAGCTTTCTTT

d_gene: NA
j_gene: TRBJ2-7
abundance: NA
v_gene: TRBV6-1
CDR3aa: CASSEGQGRGEQYF
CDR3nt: TGTGCCAGCAGTGAAGGACAGGGGAGGGGCGAGCAGTACTTC

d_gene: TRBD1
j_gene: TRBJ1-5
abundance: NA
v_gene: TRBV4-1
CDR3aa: CASSQVGTAVNQPQHF
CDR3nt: TGCGCCAGCAGCCAAGTCGGGACAGCGGTCAATCAGCCCCAGCATTTT

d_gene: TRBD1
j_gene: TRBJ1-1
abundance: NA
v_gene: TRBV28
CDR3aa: CASSFGQGDTEAFF
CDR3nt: TGTGCCAGCAGTTTCGGACAGGGCGACACTGAAGCTTTCTTT

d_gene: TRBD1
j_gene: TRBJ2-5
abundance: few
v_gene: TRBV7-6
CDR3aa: CASSLRTGGRETQYF
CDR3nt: TGTGCCAGCAGCTTGCGGACAGGGGGCAGAGAGACCCAGTACTTC

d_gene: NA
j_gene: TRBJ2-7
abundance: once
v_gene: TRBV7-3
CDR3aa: CASSPGGREQYF
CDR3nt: TGTGCCAGCAGCCCAGGGGGGCGCGAGCAGTACTTC

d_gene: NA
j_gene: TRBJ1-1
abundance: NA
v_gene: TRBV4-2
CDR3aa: CASSQQGFEAFF
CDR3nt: TGTGCCAGCAGCCAACAGGGGTTTGAAGCTTTCTTT

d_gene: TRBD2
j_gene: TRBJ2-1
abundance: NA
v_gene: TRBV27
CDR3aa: CASSLTGGGNEQFF
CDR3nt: TGTGCCAGCAGTCTGACGGGAGGGGGGAATGAGCAGTTCTTC

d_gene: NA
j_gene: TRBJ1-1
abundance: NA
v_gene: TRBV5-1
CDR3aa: CASSLVSGLDTEAFF
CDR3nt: TGCGCCAGCAGCTTGGTCAGCGGCCTGGACACTGAAGCTTTCTTT

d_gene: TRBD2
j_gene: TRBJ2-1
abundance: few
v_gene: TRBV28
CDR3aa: CASSFSGSFYNEQFF
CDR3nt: TGTGCCAGCAGTTTTAGCGGGAGTTTCTACAATGAGCAGTTCTTC

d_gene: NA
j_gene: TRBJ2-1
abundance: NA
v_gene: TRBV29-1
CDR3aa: CSVDGEVRNNEQFF
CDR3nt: TGCAGCGTTGATGGGGAGGTGCGCAACAATGAGCAGTTCTTC

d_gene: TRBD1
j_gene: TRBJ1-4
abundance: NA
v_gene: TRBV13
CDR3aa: CASSFQTGDSEKLFF
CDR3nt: TGTGCCAGCAGCTTCCAGACAGGGGATAGTGAAAAACTGTTTTTT

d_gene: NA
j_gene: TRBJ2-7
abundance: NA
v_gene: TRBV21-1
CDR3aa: CASNPTPKGHPYEQYF
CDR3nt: TGTGCCAGCAACCCGACCCCAAAAGGACACCCCTACGAGCAGTACTTC

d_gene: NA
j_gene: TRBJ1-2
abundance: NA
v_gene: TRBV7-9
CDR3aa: CASSLSPRQPKDHYGYTF
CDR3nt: TGTGCCAGCAGCTTATCACCCCGACAGCCGAAGGATCACTATGGCTACACCTTC

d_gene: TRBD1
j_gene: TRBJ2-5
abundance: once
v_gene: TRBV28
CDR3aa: CASSLIRGIGETQYF
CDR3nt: TGTGCCAGCAGCCTAATCAGGGGGATTGGGGAGACCCAGTACTTC

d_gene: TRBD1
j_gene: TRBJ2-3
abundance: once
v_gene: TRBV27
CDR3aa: CASSFGTGKGTQYF
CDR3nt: TGTGCCAGCAGTTTTGGGACAGGGAAAGGTACGCAGTATTTT

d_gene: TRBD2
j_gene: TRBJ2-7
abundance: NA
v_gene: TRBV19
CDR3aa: CASSIATSGPSYEQYF
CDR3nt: TGTGCCAGTAGTATCGCGACTAGCGGTCCTTCCTACGAGCAGTACTTC

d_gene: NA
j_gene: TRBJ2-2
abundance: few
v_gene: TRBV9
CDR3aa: CASSVQAGGGTGELFF
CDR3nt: TGTGCCAGCAGCGTGCAAGCAGGTGGAGGGACCGGGGAGCTGTTTTTT

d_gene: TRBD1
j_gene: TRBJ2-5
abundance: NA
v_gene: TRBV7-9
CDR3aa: CASSSVDRGQETQYF
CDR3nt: TGTGCCAGCAGCTCAGTGGACAGGGGGCAAGAGACCCAGTACTTC

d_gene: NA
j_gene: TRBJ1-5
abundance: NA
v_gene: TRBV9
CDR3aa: CASSVTGDSNQPQHF
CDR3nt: TGTGCCAGCAGCGTAACGGGGGATAGCAATCAGCCCCAGCATTTT

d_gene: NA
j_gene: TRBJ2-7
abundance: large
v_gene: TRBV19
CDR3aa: CASSIGQGNEQYF
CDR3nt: TGTGCCAGTAGTATTGGCCAGGGAAACGAGCAGTACTTC

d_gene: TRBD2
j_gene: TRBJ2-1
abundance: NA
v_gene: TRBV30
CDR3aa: CAWRGLAGGPHDYNEQFF
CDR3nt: TGTGCCTGGCGGGGACTAGCGGGGGGGCCTCATGACTACAATGAGCAGTTCTTC

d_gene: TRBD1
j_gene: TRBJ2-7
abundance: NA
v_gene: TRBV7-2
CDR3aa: CASSSRDRGRWEQYF
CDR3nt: TGTGCCAGCAGCTCCCGGGACAGGGGGCGCTGGGAGCAGTACTTC

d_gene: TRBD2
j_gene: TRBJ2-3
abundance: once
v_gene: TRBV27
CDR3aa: CASSLLLAGGIDTQYF
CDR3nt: TGTGCCAGCAGTTTACTCCTAGCGGGAGGCATAGATACGCAGTATTTT

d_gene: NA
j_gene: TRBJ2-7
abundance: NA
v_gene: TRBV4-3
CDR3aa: CASSLFSSGYEQYF
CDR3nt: TGCGCCAGCAGCCTTTTCAGTAGCGGCTACGAGCAGTACTTC

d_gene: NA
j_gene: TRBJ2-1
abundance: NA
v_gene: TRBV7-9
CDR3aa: CASSHPLNYEAEQFF
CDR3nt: TGTGCCAGCAGCCATCCGCTGAACTACGAGGCGGAGCAGTTCTTC

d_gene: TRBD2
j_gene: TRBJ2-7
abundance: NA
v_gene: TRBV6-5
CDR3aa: CATGLAGDDYEQYF
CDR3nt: TGTGCCACAGGATTAGCGGGGGACGACTACGAGCAGTACTTC

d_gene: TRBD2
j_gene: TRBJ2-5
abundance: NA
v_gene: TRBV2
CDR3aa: CASSEGTSVYQETQYF
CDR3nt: TGTGCCAGCAGTGAAGGGACTAGCGTGTATCAAGAGACCCAGTACTTC

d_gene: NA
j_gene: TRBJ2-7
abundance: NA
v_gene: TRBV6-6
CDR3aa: CASSYLPGSSYEQYF
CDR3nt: TGTGCCAGCAGTTACCTCCCCGGGAGCTCCTACGAGCAGTACTTC

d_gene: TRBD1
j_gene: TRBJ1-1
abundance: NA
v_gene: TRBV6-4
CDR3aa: CASSDSQGARKSNTEAFF
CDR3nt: TGTGCCAGCAGTGACTCACAGGGGGCGAGAAAGTCGAACACTGAAGCTTTCTTT

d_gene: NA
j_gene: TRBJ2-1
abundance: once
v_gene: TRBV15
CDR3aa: CATSSLSVYNEQFF
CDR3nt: TGTGCCACCAGCAGTCTTAGCGTTTACAATGAGCAGTTCTTC

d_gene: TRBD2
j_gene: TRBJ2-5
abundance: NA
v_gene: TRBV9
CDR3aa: CASSVDGRSLETQYF
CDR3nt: TGTGCCAGCAGCGTAGACGGGAGGAGTTTGGAGACCCAGTACTTC

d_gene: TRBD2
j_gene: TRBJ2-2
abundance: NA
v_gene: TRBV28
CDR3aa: CASSSSGANTGELFF
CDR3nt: TGTGCCAGCAGTTCAAGCGGGGCGAACACCGGGGAGCTGTTTTTT

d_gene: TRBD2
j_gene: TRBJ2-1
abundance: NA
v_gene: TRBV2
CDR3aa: CASSGMTSGGREQFF
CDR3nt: TGTGCCAGCAGCGGGATGACTAGCGGTGGCCGTGAGCAGTTCTTC

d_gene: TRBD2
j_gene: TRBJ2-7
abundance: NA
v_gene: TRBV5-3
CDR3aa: CASSTLGGAFEQYF
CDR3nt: TGTGCCAGCAGCACCCTCGGGGGGGCGTTCGAGCAGTACTTC

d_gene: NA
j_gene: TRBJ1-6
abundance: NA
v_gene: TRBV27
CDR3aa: CASSRQLSSYNSPLHF
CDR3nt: TGTGCCAGCAGCAGACAGTTGAGCTCCTATAATTCACCCCTCCACTTT

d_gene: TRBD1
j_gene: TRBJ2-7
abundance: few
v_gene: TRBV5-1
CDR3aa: CASSLAGTGFNEQYF
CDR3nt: TGCGCCAGCAGCTTGGCCGGGACAGGGTTCAACGAGCAGTACTTC